Listed below are T cell receptor beta chains from one sample, sequenced in a study of T cells in Graves' hyperthyroidism and ophthalmopathy. TCRdb re-analysed the multiplex PCR reads in MiXCR, keeping a single row per CDR3 protein. The sample lists about 290,000 distinct CDR3 sequences; 13% were seen once. Input material: blood. These TCRs come from a young woman with Graves' hyperthyroidism that later progressed to Graves' ophthalmopathy. CDR3s include the opening cysteine and the closing phenylalanine or tryptophan. The order of the fields is V gene, J gene, clone size, D gene, CDR3 DNA, CDR3 protein. A D gene is named only where the DNA matches it firmly. Clone size, where shown, is once, few, many, or a class for clones that have expanded.

TRBV20-1,TRBJ2-5,few,.,TGCAGTGCTAGGTGGGGGAAAGAGACCCAGTACTTC,CSARWGKETQYF
TRBV6-2/TRBV6-3,TRBJ1-6,many,TRBD1,TGTGCCAGCACCGGACAGGCCGGTTCACCCCTCCACTTT,CASTGQAGSPLHF
TRBV28,TRBJ2-7,many,.,TGTGCCAGCAGTTCGAACACTAGGGACGAGCAGTACTTC,CASSSNTRDEQYF
TRBV24-1,TRBJ1-2,many,.,TGTGCCACCAGTGATTTTCCAGGTCCTAACTATGGCTACACCTTC,CATSDFPGPNYGYTF
TRBV12-3/TRBV12-4,TRBJ2-2,many,TRBD1,TGTGCCAGCAGACGCACTACAGGGGACGCCGGGGAGCTGTTTTTT,CASRRTTGDAGELFF
TRBV6-1,TRBJ1-2,many,.,TGTGCCAGCAGTCCCAATGGGGGGCGCGGCTATGGCTACACCTTC,CASSPNGGRGYGYTF
TRBV7-6,TRBJ2-5,many,.,TGTGCCAGCAGCTTGGACATAGGCCAGGAGACCCAGTACTTC,CASSLDIGQETQYF
TRBV4-2,TRBJ2-7,many,TRBD1,TGTGCCAGCAGCCACTCAGCCGGACAGGAGCCCTACGAGCAGTACTTC,CASSHSAGQEPYEQYF
TRBV19,TRBJ2-7,many,TRBD2,TGTGCCAGTAGTATGCTAACTAGCGGGAGCGGCGAGCAGTACTTC,CASSMLTSGSGEQYF
TRBV7-2,TRBJ2-5,.,.,TGTGCCAGCAGCTCCCCCGACACGGCTTGGACCCAGTACTTC,CASSSPDTAWTQYF
TRBV7-3,TRBJ2-5,many,TRBD1,TGTGCCAGCAGCTTAGAGGGGGCAGGGGAGACCCAGTACTTC,CASSLEGAGETQYF
TRBV9,TRBJ2-3,.,TRBD2,TGTGCCAGCAGCGTGGCGATAACTAGCGCAGCAGATACGCAGTATTTT,CASSVAITSAADTQYF
TRBV7-9,TRBJ2-6,many,.,TGTGCCAGCAGCTTACTTCCTTCGACTGGGGCCAACGTCCTGACTTTC,CASSLLPSTGANVLTF
TRBV5-4,TRBJ2-5,many,.,TGTGCCAGCAGCATAGTCGGGACGCTCCAAGAGACCCAGTACTTC,CASSIVGTLQETQYF
TRBV27,TRBJ1-1,.,.,TGTGCCAGCAGTCAACCCGGTATGAACACTGAAGCTTTCTTT,CASSQPGMNTEAFF
TRBV20-1,TRBJ2-7,many,TRBD2,TGCAGTGCTAGCCCGCAGGGAGGGGTCGACGAGCAGTACTTC,CSASPQGGVDEQYF
TRBV20-1,TRBJ2-5,few,.,TGCAGTGCTAGAGATCTTCTAGGGTATGAGACCCAGTACTTC,CSARDLLGYETQYF
TRBV28,TRBJ2-1,many,.,TGTGCCAGCAGTTTCGGCGGAGAGGTGAATGAGCAGTTCTTC,CASSFGGEVNEQFF
TRBV20-1,TRBJ1-2,many,.,TGCAGTGCTAATTTGGGAATTCAGAACTATGGCTACACCTTC,CSANLGIQNYGYTF
TRBV9,TRBJ2-5,few,TRBD1,TGTGCCAGCAGCCCCTCCCCGGGACAGGTGTACTTC,CASSPSPGQVYF
TRBV6-9,TRBJ1-2,.,.,TGTGCCAGCAGTTACGGGGGAGTCTATGGCTACACCTTC,CASSYGGVYGYTF
TRBV29-1,TRBJ2-1,.,.,TGCAGCGTTGAAACTACCCAGTTCTTC,CSVETTQFF
TRBV2,TRBJ2-2,many,.,TGTGCCAGCACCGAACGGAGGGCCGGGGAGCTGTTTTTT,CASTERRAGELFF
TRBV7-2,TRBJ2-7,many,TRBD2,TGTGCCAGCAGCTTTGCTAGCGGGGATACCTACGAGCAGTACTTC,CASSFASGDTYEQYF
TRBV19,TRBJ2-1,few,TRBD1,TGTGCCAGTAGTATACAGGGGGCCTCCTACAATGAGCAGTTCTTC,CASSIQGASYNEQFF
TRBV19,TRBJ2-2,.,.,TGTGCCAGTAGCCCGGAAATTACCGGGGAGCTGTTTTTT,CASSPEITGELFF
TRBV2,TRBJ2-1,.,.,TGTGCCAGCAGGGCTAGCAGCAATGAGCAGTTCTTC,CASRASSNEQFF
TRBV6-1,TRBJ2-1,few,.,TGTGCCAGCAGTGAACGAGACCTATACAATGAGCAGTTCTTC,CASSERDLYNEQFF
TRBV12-3/TRBV12-4,TRBJ2-2,many,.,TGTGCCAGCAGTTCGTTCGGCACCGGGGAGCTGTTTTTT,CASSSFGTGELFF
TRBV20-1,TRBJ2-1,many,.,TGCAGTGCGAATAAGCCGGCGGGACTTGGCCCCCACAATGAGCAGTTCTTC,CSANKPAGLGPHNEQFF
TRBV7-2,TRBJ1-3,many,TRBD1,TGTGCCAGCAGCTTAGGGGCGACAGGGGGCTCTCGAAACACCATATATTTT,CASSLGATGGSRNTIYF
TRBV2,TRBJ1-2,.,TRBD1,TGTGCCAGCGCCGCGACAGGGAGTGGAGGCTACACCTTC,CASAATGSGGYTF
TRBV12-3/TRBV12-4,TRBJ2-1,many,TRBD2,TGTGCCAGCAGTCCGACTAGCGGGAGAAATGAGCAGTTCTTC,CASSPTSGRNEQFF
TRBV9,TRBJ2-1,many,.,TGTGCCAGCAGCGTAGAAGAGGGCGGGGAGCAGTTCTTC,CASSVEEGGEQFF
TRBV4-3,TRBJ2-3,many,.,TGCGCCAGCAGTGTCCGGGACTCTAGCACAGATACGCAGTATTTT,CASSVRDSSTDTQYF
TRBV18,TRBJ2-5,.,TRBD1,TGTGCCAGCTCACCGGGACAGAGTCCCGGAGAGACCCAGTACTTC,CASSPGQSPGETQYF
TRBV19,TRBJ1-4,.,.,TGTGCCAGTAGAAGAGGCAGGGCAACTAATGAAAAACTGTTTTTT,CASRRGRATNEKLFF
TRBV6-1,TRBJ1-1,many,.,TGTGCCAGCAGTGAAGGGGCTGTTCAGAGACGAGCTTTCTTT,CASSEGAVQRRAFF
TRBV20-1,TRBJ2-5,.,.,TGCAGTGCTAGCCCTAGCGTGGAGACCCAGTACTTC,CSASPSVETQYF
TRBV4-1,TRBJ2-1,.,.,TGCGCCAGCAGACCTGTGGTGGTGGAGGGGAAAAACAATGAGCAGTTCTTC,CASRPVVVEGKNNEQFF
TRBV29-1,TRBJ2-7,many,TRBD2,TGCAGCGTTGAACTAGCGGGAGTCTACGAGCAGTACTTC,CSVELAGVYEQYF
TRBV4-1,TRBJ1-2,.,.,TGCGCCAGCAGCCAAGATTCAGCGACACCGCCCTACTATGGCTACACCTTC,CASSQDSATPPYYGYTF
TRBV20-1,TRBJ2-6,.,.,TGCAGTGCTAGAGATCGGGACTTAGCTGGGGCCAACGTCCTGACTTTC,CSARDRDLAGANVLTF
TRBV6-1,TRBJ2-3,many,TRBD1,TGTGCCAGCAGGGGTCAGGACAGGGGGGGAGATACGCAGTATTTT,CASRGQDRGGDTQYF
TRBV6-2/TRBV6-3,TRBJ2-4,few,TRBD2,TGTGCCAGCAGCTCCGGGGGGGCGGGCAAAAACATTCAGTACTTC,CASSSGGAGKNIQYF
TRBV7-3,TRBJ2-3,many,.,TGTGCCAGCAGCTTACGGGCAGGGACGGATACGCAGTATTTT,CASSLRAGTDTQYF
TRBV20-1,TRBJ2-4,many,.,TGCAGTGCTAGAGATCAGGCCGACATGAAAAACATTCAGTACTTC,CSARDQADMKNIQYF
TRBV5-1,TRBJ2-7,many,TRBD1,TGCGCCAGCAGCTTCACAGGGGGCAGATACGAGCAGTACTTC,CASSFTGGRYEQYF
TRBV20-1,TRBJ1-2,many,.,TGCAGTGCTAGGCCCGAATACTATGGCTACACCTTC,CSARPEYYGYTF
TRBV7-3,TRBJ2-3,.,.,TGTGCCAGCAGCCCCGAAGGGATAACAGATACGCAGTATTTT,CASSPEGITDTQYF
TRBV28,TRBJ1-1,many,.,TGTGCCAGCAGTTTTTCCTTCTCTCTGAACACTGAAGCTTTCTTT,CASSFSFSLNTEAFF
TRBV7-9,TRBJ2-1,.,.,TGTGCCAGCACCCCTACGGGGGCCCCCCCCTACAATGAGCAGTTCTTC,CASTPTGAPPYNEQFF
TRBV11-1,TRBJ1-1,many,.,TGTGCCAGCAGCTTAGTTAGTTGGAGGATGAACACTGAAGCTTTCTTT,CASSLVSWRMNTEAFF
TRBV11-2,TRBJ1-1,many,TRBD1,TGTGCCAGCAGCTTGCGGGACAGGGGACTTAATGAAGCTTTCTTT,CASSLRDRGLNEAFF
TRBV7-3,TRBJ2-3,many,.,TGTGCCAGCAGCTTCAGCGATCCAGATACGCAGTATTTT,CASSFSDPDTQYF
TRBV30,TRBJ2-7,.,.,TGTGCCTGGAGCAAAGGGGGGGTCTACGAGCAGTACTTC,CAWSKGGVYEQYF
TRBV6-1,TRBJ2-7,few,.,TGTGCCAGCAGTTCTCAGGGGAAGGTTTACGAGCAGTACTTC,CASSSQGKVYEQYF
TRBV5-1,TRBJ2-1,few,TRBD2,TGCGCCAGCAGCTGGGGACTAGCGGGATTCTACAATGAGCAGTTCTTC,CASSWGLAGFYNEQFF
TRBV4-3,TRBJ2-2,.,.,TGCGCCAGCAGCCAAAAGGGAACTACCAAGGACACCGGGGAGCTGTTTTTT,CASSQKGTTKDTGELFF
TRBV19,TRBJ1-1,many,.,TGTGCCAGTAGTATAGGGGGACGACCGATGAACACTGAAGCTTTCTTT,CASSIGGRPMNTEAFF